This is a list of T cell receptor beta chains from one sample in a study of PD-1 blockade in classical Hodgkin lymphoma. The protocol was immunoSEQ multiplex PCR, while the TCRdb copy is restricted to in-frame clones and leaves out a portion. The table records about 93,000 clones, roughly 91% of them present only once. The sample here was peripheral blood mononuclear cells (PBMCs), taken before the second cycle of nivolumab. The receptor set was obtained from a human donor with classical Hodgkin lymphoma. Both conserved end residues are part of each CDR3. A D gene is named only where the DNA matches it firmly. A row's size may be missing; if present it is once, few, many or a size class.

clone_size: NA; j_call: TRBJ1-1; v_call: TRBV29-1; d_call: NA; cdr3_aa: CSVDYGRGTEAFF; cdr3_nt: TGCAGCGTTGACTACGGTCGGGGCACTGAAGCTTTCTTT
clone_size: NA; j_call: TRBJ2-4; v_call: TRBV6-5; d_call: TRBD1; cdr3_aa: CASSSGTVLAKNIQYF; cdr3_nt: TGTGCCAGCAGTTCCGGGACAGTCCTAGCCAAAAACATTCAGTACTTC
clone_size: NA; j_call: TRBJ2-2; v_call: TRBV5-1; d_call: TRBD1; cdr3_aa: CASSLGTGGRTGELFF; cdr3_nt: TGCGCCAGCAGCTTGGGGACAGGGGGACGAACCGGGGAGCTGTTTTTT
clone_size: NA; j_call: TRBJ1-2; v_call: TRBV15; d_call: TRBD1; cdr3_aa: CATSRGEDRGRNYGYTF; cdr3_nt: TGTGCCACCAGCAGAGGCGAGGACAGGGGGCGCAACTATGGCTACACCTTC
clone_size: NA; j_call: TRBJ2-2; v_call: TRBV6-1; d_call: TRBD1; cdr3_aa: CAIQTGGHTGELFF; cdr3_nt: TGTGCCATACAGACAGGGGGTCACACCGGGGAGCTGTTTTTT
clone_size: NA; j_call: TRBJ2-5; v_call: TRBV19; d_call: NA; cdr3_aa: CASTLTLGRVVETQYF; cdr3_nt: TGTGCCAGTACTCTCACACTGGGCAGGGTAGTGGAGACCCAGTACTTC
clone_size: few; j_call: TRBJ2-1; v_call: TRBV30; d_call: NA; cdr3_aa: CAWGVGVSYNEQFF; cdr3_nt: TGTGCCTGGGGTGTTGGGGTCTCCTACAATGAGCAGTTCTTC
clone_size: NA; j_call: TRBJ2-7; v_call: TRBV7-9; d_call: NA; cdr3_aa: CASAWGGTYEQYF; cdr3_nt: TGTGCCAGCGCTTGGGGCGGCACCTACGAGCAGTACTTC
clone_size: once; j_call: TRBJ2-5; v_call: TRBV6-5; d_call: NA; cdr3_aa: CASSYGTQETQYF; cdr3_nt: TGTGCCAGCAGTTACGGGACCCAAGAGACCCAGTACTTC
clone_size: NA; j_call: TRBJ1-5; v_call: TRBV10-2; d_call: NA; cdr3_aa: CASSDGAGVGQPQHF; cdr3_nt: TGCGCCAGCAGTGACGGAGCAGGGGTCGGACAGCCCCAGCATTTT
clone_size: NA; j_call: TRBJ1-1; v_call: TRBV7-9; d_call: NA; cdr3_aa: CASSSPRDRNSEAFF; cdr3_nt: TGTGCCAGCAGCTCCCCCAGAGACCGAAACTCTGAAGCTTTCTTT
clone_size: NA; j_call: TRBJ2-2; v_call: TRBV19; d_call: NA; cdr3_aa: CASSAGSTGELFF; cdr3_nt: TGTGCCAGTAGTGCAGGGAGCACCGGGGAGCTGTTTTTT
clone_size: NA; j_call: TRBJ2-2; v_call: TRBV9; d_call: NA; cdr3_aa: CASSGSSGELFF; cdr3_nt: TGTGCCAGCAGCGGTAGCTCCGGGGAGCTGTTTTTT
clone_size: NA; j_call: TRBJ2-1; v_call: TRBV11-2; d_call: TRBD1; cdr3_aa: CASSLAHPGQVNNEQFF; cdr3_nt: TGTGCCAGCAGCTTAGCTCACCCGGGACAGGTAAACAATGAGCAGTTCTTC
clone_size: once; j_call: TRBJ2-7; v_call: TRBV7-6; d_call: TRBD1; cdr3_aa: CASSSDRGPYEQYF; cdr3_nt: TGTGCCAGCAGCAGTGACAGGGGACCTTACGAGCAGTACTTC
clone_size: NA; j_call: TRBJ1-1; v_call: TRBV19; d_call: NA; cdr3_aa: CASSIFTGRGNTEAFF; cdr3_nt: TGTGCCAGTAGTATATTTACAGGGAGGGGGAACACTGAAGCTTTCTTT
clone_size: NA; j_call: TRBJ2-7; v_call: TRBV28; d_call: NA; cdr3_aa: CASSRMDSPQYEQYF; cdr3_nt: TGTGCCAGCAGCCGGATGGACAGTCCCCAGTACGAGCAGTACTTC
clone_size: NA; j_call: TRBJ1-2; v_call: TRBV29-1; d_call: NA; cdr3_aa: CSVEKGGGYYGYTF; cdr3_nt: TGCAGCGTTGAAAAGGGGGGAGGATACTATGGCTACACCTTC
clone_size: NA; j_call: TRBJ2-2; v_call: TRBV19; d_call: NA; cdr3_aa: CASISGARTNTGELFF; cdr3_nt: TGTGCCAGTATCTCGGGGGCGCGGACGAACACCGGGGAGCTGTTTTTT
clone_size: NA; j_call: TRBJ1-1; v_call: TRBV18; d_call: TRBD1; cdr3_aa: CASSPGQGVNTEAFF; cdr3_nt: TGTGCCAGCTCACCCGGACAGGGGGTGAACACTGAAGCTTTCTTT
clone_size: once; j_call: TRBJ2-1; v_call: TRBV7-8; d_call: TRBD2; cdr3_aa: CASSLVGREMQFF; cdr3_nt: TGTGCCAGCAGCTTAGTTGGGCGGGAGATGCAGTTCTTC
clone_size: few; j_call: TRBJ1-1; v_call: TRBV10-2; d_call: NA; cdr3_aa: CASSEREGMNTEAFF; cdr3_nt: TGCGCCAGCAGTGAACGAGAGGGAATGAACACTGAAGCTTTCTTT
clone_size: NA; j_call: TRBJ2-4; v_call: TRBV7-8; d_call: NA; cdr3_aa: CASSLEAVEGAKNIQYF; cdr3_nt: TGTGCCAGCAGCTTAGAAGCGGTGGAGGGGGCCAAAAACATTCAGTACTTC
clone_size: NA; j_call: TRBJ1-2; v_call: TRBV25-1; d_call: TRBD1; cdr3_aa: CASSGAPGDSYGYTF; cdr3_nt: TGTGCCAGCAGTGGCGCCCCCGGGGACAGCTATGGCTACACCTTC
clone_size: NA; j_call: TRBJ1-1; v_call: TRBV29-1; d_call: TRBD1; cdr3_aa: CSVMTGGNTEAFF; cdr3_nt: TGCAGCGTTATGACAGGGGGGAACACTGAAGCTTTCTTT
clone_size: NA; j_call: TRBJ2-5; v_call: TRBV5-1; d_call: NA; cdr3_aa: CASSLGPAPRETQYF; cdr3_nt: TGCGCCAGCAGCTTGGGCCCGGCCCCCCGGGAGACCCAGTACTTC
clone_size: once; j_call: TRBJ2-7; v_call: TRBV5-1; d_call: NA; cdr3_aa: CASSLQGSRVSSYEQYF; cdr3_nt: TGCGCCAGCAGCTTGCAAGGGAGCAGGGTAAGCTCCTACGAGCAGTACTTC
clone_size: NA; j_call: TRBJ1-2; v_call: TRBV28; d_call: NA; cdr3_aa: CASSLLGVGTNYGYTF; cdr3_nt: TGTGCCAGCAGTTTACTAGGGGTGGGGACTAACTATGGCTACACCTTC
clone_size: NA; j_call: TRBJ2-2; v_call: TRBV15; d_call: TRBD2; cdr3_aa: CATSFFGREVNTGELFF; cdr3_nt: TGTGCCACCAGCTTCTTCGGGCGGGAGGTAAACACCGGGGAGCTGTTTTTT
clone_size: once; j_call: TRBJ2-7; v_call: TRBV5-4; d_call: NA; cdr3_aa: CASAPGLGPYEQYF; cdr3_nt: TGTGCCAGTGCACCGGGACTGGGTCCCTACGAGCAGTACTTC
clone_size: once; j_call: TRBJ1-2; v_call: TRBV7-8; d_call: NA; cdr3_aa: CASSPLGQSYGYTF; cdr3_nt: TGTGCCAGCAGCCCCTTAGGTCAGTCCTATGGCTACACCTTC
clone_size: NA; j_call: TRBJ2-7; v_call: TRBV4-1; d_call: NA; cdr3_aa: CASSQAVSGPYEQYF; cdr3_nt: TGCGCCAGCAGCCAAGCGGTTAGCGGCCCCTACGAGCAGTACTTC
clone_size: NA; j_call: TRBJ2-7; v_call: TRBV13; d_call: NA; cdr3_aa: CASSSLLYEQYF; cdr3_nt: TGTGCCAGCAGCTCACTACTATACGAGCAGTACTTC
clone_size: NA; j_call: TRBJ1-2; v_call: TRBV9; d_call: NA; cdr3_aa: CASSFGTDYGYTF; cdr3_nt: TGTGCCAGCAGCTTCGGGACCGACTATGGCTACACCTTC
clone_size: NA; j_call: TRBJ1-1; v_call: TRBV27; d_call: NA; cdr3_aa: CASSFRENTEAFF; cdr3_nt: TGTGCCAGCAGTTTTCGAGAGAACACTGAAGCTTTCTTT
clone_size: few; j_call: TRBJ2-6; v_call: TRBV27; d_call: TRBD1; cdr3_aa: CASSLDATGAAGANVLTF; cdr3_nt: TGTGCCAGCAGTTTAGATGCGACAGGGGCCGCTGGGGCCAACGTCCTGACTTTC
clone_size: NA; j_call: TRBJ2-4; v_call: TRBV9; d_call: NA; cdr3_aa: CANSVVGRGDIQYF; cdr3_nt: TGTGCCAACAGCGTAGTGGGCAGAGGGGACATTCAGTACTTC
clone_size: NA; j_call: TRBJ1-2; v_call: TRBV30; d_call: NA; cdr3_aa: CASMGGGGYGYTF; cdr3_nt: TGTGCCTCCATGGGGGGGGGTGGCTATGGCTACACCTTC
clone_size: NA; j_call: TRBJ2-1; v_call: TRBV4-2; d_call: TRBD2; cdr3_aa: CASSHVSAGDDNEQFF; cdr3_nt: TGTGCCAGCAGCCACGTGTCAGCGGGAGATGACAATGAGCAGTTCTTC